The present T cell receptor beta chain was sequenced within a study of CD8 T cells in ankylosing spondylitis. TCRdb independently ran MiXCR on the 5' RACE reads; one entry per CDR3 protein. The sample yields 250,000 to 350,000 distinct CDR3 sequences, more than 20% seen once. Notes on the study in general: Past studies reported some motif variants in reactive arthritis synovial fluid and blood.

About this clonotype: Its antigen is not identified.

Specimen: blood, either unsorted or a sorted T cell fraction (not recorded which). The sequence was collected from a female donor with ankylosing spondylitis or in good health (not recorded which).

The CDR3 loop reads CASSSYPTSGRNRDTQYF. DNA of the CDR3: TGTGCCAGCAGCTCATACCCAACTAGCGGGAGGAATCGAGATACGCAGTATTTT. This chain uses TRBV11-2 with TRBJ2-3; 12 bases align to TRBD2. The CDR3 consists of 18 residues. The germline CDR1 and CDR2 sequences are SGHAT and FQNNGV. The J segment lost 5 bases and the V segment lost 4 bases, leaving 13 bases of the junction unmatched.